A single sample is the source of the 2 T cell receptor beta chains below, sequenced in a study of T cells in Graves' hyperthyroidism and ophthalmopathy. Authors of the study amplified TCR beta CDR3 regions from RNA transcripts. The HTBI primer set was used in a first-round RT-PCR of the TCR CDR3. From the multiplex PCR reads, TCRdb called clonotypes with MiXCR, one entry per CDR3 protein. The sample lists approximately 640,000 distinct CDR3 sequences, roughly a sixth occurring once. The specimen sequenced was blood. The receptors derive from a man in his forties or fifties with Graves' hyperthyroidism.

The CDR3 DNA reads as TGCAGTGCTACCCGGCCCGGCACCATATATTTT. Translation: CSATRPGTIYF. This chain uses TRBV20-1 with TRBJ1-3; no firm D call. The CDR3 loop spans 11 amino acids. V lost 4 bases and J lost 9, with 10 bases in between. Germline CDR1 is DFQATT and CDR2 is SNEGSKA (reference sequence).

This clonotype was observed a few times. This chain connects TRBV19 to TRBJ2-7, with 12 bases fitting TRBD2. Germline V gene lookup returns CDR1 LNHDA and CDR2 SQIVND (reference sequence). CDR3 length: 14 residues. Losses at the gene ends were 3 bases for V and 7 bases for J; bases not matched to a gene: 4. Written as DNA, the CDR3 is TGTGCCAGTAGTATCGGACTAGCGGGAAATGAGCAGTACTTC. Residues: CASSIGLAGNEQYF.